This T cell receptor beta chain derives from a study of T cell repertoires in cytomegalovirus infection. This CDR3 is built from 15 residues. The V segment lost 5 bases and the J segment 6 bases; nucleotides outside the gene matches: 5. TCRdb used MiXCR to reprocess the reads, holding one entry per CDR3 protein. The sample consists of over 250,000 distinct CDR3 sequences, roughly a fifth of them appearing once. Turning to this clonotype: Its antigen remains unknown.

The receptor's source is a human donor in good health (CMV status not recorded). Some clones in this sample may be carry-over from other donors' samples. The sample was cultured PBMCs, taken from culture after CMV antigen stimulation. The chain links TRBV12-3 or TRBV12-4 to TRBJ1-6; 9 bases are a match to TRBD1. The chain's CDR3 is CASSPRTGANSPLHF. The CDR3 DNA reads TGTGCCAGCAGTCCCAGGACAGGGGCTAATTCACCCCTCCACTTT.